This TCR beta chain originates from a study of shared clonotypes between healthy human individuals (TCRdb year 2020). As for the study more broadly: Three men and a couple of women, aged 18 to 49 years, made up the cohort. For each donor, three plates each were used for CD4 naive and CD4 memory, two plates were used for CD8 naive, and one plate was used for CD8 memory. The study deeply sequenced blood TCR repertoires of five healthy adults to estimate repertoire size and the extent of clonotype sharing between individuals. Different laboratories and diverse techniques were used to prepare libraries and sequence TCR repertoires, to increase sequencing depth and limit assay-specific biases. Between about 0.94 and 8.9 billion PBMCs per donor were obtained by leukapheresis. Results the study describes overall, beyond this receptor: Compared with non-shared clonotypes, the clonotypes found in all four sorted-subset donors had higher generation probabilities. Pairwise subsampling led to the expectation that sequencing depth would affect the degree of clonotype sharing among donors. Across a few donors, around 5.4% of naive CD4, over 3% of naive CD8, roughly 2.3% of memory CD4, and roughly 0.41% of memory CD8 clonotypes were shared. Sampling was limited to blood, and TCR repertoires in tissue likely differ from TCR repertoires in blood. Because the study included only a small number of donors, the genetic and exposure-history diversity represented was limited. Rarefaction of sorted-subset datasets indicated incomplete sequencing despite the large sequencing depth. Larger estimated clonotype richness was generally found for naive subsets than for memory subsets.

From cysteine to phenylalanine, the CDR3 is 13 amino acids long. The retained sequence is limited to the CDR3, 39 bases, with the frame set at the first base. Trimming removed 2 bases from V and 4 bases from J, leaving 7 bases between the germline ends. Via the germline V gene, CDR1 is SGHTS and CDR2 YDEGEE. Remarks on this clone: There is no known antigen for this receptor. There are no base qualities to consult, and no much larger clone falls within one base.

CD8 naive samples were obtained by positive selection for CCR7 among CD45RO-negative cells, yielding a CD45RA+CCR7+ population from which TemRA cells were excluded. The donors were healthy, HIV-negative adults who had no recently reported acute infections or vaccinations. All donors were Caucasian adults living in Nashville, Tennessee, USA. Blood was collected by leukapheresis, and PBMCs were isolated by Ficoll-Histopaque density gradient centrifugation and then cryopreserved in liquid nitrogen vapor phase. Analytical flow cytometry was used to check the purity and quantity of every magnetically sorted T cell population. From each sorted fraction, genomic DNA was isolated and quantified by UV absorbance on a Nanodrop 2000c. Using the deep immunoSEQ assay, TCR CDR3 regions were amplified from genomic DNA by multiplex PCR. Genomic DNA extracted from each cell subset was distributed evenly over all wells of several immunoSEQ 96-well plates, and each plate served as one replicate. For sorted subsets, approximately 190 ng genomic DNA, equal to 25,000 to 35,000 T cell genomes, was loaded into each replicate PCR. The purified libraries were quantified using a Qubit 3.0 fluorometer, sized with a Bioanalyzer 2100, and then quantified again using the KAPA Library Quantification kit. Every immunoSEQ 96-well plate was sequenced on a dedicated single-read 150-cycle Illumina NextSeq 550 flow cell. As for the original processing: Because the immunoSEQ output included only junctional sequences and no quality scores, the filtering could not be the same as the filtering used for full-length reads. Sequences were annotated with PyIR, a Python wrapper for IgBLAST v1.9, and V/J genes and CDR3 were assigned using IMGT germline references. Reads with weak V/J assignments (E-value above 1e-6), missing CDR3, stop codons, out-of-frame junctions, or ambiguous translated residues were removed. V3J clonotypes were defined as sequences sharing the same inferred V gene, J gene, and CDR3 amino acid sequence. Percentage overlap between repertoires was computed as shared unique clonotypes divided by the size of the smaller repertoire. Repertoire richness was assessed with RTK rarefaction, the Chao1 estimator, and Recon v2.1 estimates of unobserved clonotypes. Generation probabilities for all TCRbeta clonotypes obtained by the gDNA method from a handful of donors were computed using OLGA. This immuneACCESS table, as held by TCRdb, lists in-frame sequences with V and J called but not all clones. Of the missing ones, under half trace to an unresolved V gene in checked studies; the others have no known cause. For V, J and clone size, that table is used; D and trimming come from the DNA. Within this sample are around 2,000,000 clones, with about 94% of them counted one time only. The top ten clonotypes cover 1% to 1.3% of the sample.

Recombination connected TRBV5-8 to TRBJ1-5, with an unclear D gene assignment. This receptor was taken from a man in his late teens or twenties in good health. Sequencing was done on a sample of naive CD8+ T cells sorted from blood. The meaning of the sample's cell subset or site label: CD45RA+CCR7+. The CDR3 reads CASSFPSNQPQHF. The base sequence is TGTGCCAGCAGCTTTCCGTCGAATCAGCCCCAGCATTTT.